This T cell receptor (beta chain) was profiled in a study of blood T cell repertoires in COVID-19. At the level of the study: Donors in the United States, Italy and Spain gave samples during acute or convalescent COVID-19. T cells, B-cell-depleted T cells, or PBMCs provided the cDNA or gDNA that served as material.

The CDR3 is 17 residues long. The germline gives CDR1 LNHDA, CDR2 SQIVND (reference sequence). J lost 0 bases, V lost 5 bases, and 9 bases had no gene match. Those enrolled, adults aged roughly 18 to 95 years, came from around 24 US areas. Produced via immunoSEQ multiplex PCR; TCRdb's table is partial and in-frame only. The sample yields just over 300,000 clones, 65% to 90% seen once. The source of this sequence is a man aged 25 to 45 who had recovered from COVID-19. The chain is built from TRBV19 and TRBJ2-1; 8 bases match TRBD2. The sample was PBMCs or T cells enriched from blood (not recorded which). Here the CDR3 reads CASSPSGGLSSYNEQFF. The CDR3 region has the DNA TGTGCCAGTAGTCCCAGCGGGGGATTAAGCTCCTACAATGAGCAGTTCTTC.